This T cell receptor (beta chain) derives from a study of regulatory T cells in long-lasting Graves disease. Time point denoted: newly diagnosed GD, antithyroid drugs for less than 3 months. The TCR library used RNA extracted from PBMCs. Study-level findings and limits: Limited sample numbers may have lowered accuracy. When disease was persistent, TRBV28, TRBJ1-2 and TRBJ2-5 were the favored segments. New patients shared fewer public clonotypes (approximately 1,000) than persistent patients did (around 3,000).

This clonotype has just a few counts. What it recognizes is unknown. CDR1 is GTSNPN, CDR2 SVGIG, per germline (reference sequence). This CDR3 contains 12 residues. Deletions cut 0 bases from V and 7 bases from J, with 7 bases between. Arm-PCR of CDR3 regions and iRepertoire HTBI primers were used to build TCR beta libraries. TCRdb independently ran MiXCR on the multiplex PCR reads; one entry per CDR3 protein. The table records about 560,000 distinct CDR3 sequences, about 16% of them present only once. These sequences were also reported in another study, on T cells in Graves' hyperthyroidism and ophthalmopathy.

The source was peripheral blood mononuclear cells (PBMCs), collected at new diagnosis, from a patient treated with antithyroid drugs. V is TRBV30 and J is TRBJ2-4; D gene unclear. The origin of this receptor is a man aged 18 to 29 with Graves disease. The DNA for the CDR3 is TGTGCCTGGAGTGTACGTCAGAACATTCAGTACTTC. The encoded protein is CAWSVRQNIQYF.